This passage covers 25 T cell receptor beta chains from one sample sequenced in a study of OX40 agonist ivuxolimab in advanced cancers. Repertoires were generated with immunoSEQ multiplex PCR, while TCRdb's copy carries only in-frame clones and drops some. The sample consists of 42,000 or so clones, 80% to 90% of them appearing once. Here the sequenced sample was CD4+ or CD8+ T cells sorted from blood, taken in a trial of the OX40 agonist ivuxolimab. The receptor source for this set is an adult with an advanced solid tumor such as melanoma, head and neck, liver or kidney cancer.

This clone was detected only once. In DNA, the CDR3 is TGTGCCAGCAGCCCAAGCCTAACAGTCTCTGGAAACACCATATATTTT. Amino acid sequence: CASSPSLTVSGNTIYF. J is TRBJ1-3 and V is TRBV4-2; D is ambiguous. Germline V gives CDR1 LGHNA, CDR2 YNFKEQ. The CDR3 covers 16 residues. V dropped 4 bases and J dropped 0 bases, with 13 bases sitting between them.

V and J are TRBV11-2 and TRBJ1-6; the D gene is possibly TRBD1 (5 bases). Germline V gives CDR1 SGHAT, CDR2 FQNNGV. The V end was cut by 1 base, the J end by 10 bases, with 11 bases between. This CDR3 region has 14 residues. This CDR3 reads CASSLAAWGSPLHF. The CDR3 bases are TGTGCCAGCAGCTTAGCCGCGTGGGGGTCACCCCTCCACTTT.

This chain joins TRBV7-2 and TRBJ1-1; D may be TRBD1 (5 bases). This CDR3 region has 13 residues. V was shortened by 6 bases and J by 7 bases, with 15 bases between the two germline ends. CDR1 and CDR2 (germline): SGHTA, FQGNSA. As DNA, the CDR3 is TGTGCCAGCAGGTTGGGGGAAAGCAGTGAAGCTTTCTTT. Amino acid sequence: CASRLGESSEAFF.

J is TRBJ1-1 and V is TRBV6-5; 10 nucleotides match TRBD1. V dropped 0 bases and J dropped 4; count of bases not matched to a gene: 2. Germline V gene data show CDR1 as MNHEY and CDR2 as SVGAGI. The CDR3 sequence is 15 residues long. CDR3 DNA sequence: TGTGCCAGCAGTTACTCCGGACAGGGGGGCACTGAAGCTTTCTTT. Residues: CASSYSGQGGTEAFF.

This sequence joins TRBV7-9 and TRBJ2-2; 10 bases are shared with TRBD1. CDR1 and CDR2 (germline): SEHNR, FQNEAQ (reference sequence). V was pared by 3 bases and J by 4 bases, with 5 bases of the junction left unmatched. This CDR3 region has 16 residues. CDR3 nucleotide sequence: TGTGCCAGCAGCTTCCGACAGGGGGCGGGCACCGGGGAGCTGTTTTTT. As protein: CASSFRQGAGTGELFF.

The rearrangement links TRBV5-1 to TRBJ2-2; 11 nucleotides match TRBD2. V shed 4 bases, J shed 1 base, and the junction held 3 bases outside the gene matches. Germline V CDR1 and CDR2: SGHRS, YFSETQ. The CDR3 length is 16 residues. CDR3 sequence: CASSATSGRNTGELFF. For the CDR3, the DNA is TGCGCCAGCAGCGCTACTAGCGGGAGGAACACCGGGGAGCTGTTTTTT.

CDR3 protein: CASSPRTGPGELFF. Here the CDR3 DNA reads TGTGCCAGCAGCCCCCGGACAGGACCTGGGGAGCTGTTTTTT. The chain combines TRBV7-6 with TRBJ2-2, with TRBD1 matching 7 bases. The CDR3 extends over 14 amino acids. The germline V gene has CDR1 SGHVS and CDR2 FNYEAQ. V was pared by 5 bases and J by 8 bases, with 8 bases of the junction left unmatched.

The chain employs TRBV18 and TRBJ2-2, with D perhaps matching TRBD2 (6 bases). CDR1 is KGHSH, CDR2 LQKENI, per germline. This CDR3 has 16 residues. Between the trimmed V and J ends, which lost 1 base and 2 bases, there was a span of 11 bases. The CDR3 reads CASSPRGTRNTGELFF. As DNA, the CDR3 is TGTGCCAGCTCACCACGAGGGACTCGAAACACCGGGGAGCTGTTTTTT. Together with reference TRBV18 and TRBJ2-2, the CDR3 gives the full variable domain: NAGVMQNPRHLVRRRGQEARLRCSPMKGHSHVYWYRQLPEEGLKFMVYLQKENIIDESGMPKERFSAEFPKEGPSILRIQQVVRGDSAAYFCASSPRGTRNTGELFFGEGSRLTVL.

The genes are TRBV11-2 and TRBJ1-5; 11 bases match TRBD1. The CDR3 has 15 residues. Germline lookup yields CDR1 SGHAT and CDR2 FQNNGV. Unmatched junction bases numbered 2, after V lost 4 bases and J lost 3 bases. CDR3 in DNA: TGTGCCAGCAGCTCGGACAGGGGGCCCAATCAGCCCCAGCATTTT. Translated: CASSSDRGPNQPQHF.

V is TRBV5-5 and J is TRBJ1-4, with 8 bases that match TRBD1. The trim removed 8 bases at V and 0 bases at J, leaving 6 bases unmatched. In germline, CDR1 is SGHKS, CDR2 YYEKEE (reference sequence). There are 15 residues in the CDR3. The CDR3 here is CASNTGGATNEKLFF. The CDR3 DNA reads as TGTGCCAGTAATACAGGGGGTGCAACTAATGAAAAACTGTTTTTT.

The chain joins TRBV2 to TRBJ2-3; D uncertain. This CDR3 has 15 amino acids. Trimming took 2 bases from V and 0 from J, leaving 9 bases between them. Germline values: CDR1 SNHLY, CDR2 FYNNEI. This CDR3 reads CASSEPSRSTDTQYF. CDR3 DNA sequence: TGTGCCAGCAGTGAACCTTCGCGGAGCACAGATACGCAGTATTTT.

The V call is TRBV2, the J call TRBJ1-4; D is unresolved. In germline, CDR1 is SNHLY, CDR2 FYNNEI. The CDR3 has 15 amino acids. Trimming removed 5 bases from V and 0 bases from J, with 10 bases in between. The CDR3 protein is CASSYDRATNEKLFF. In DNA form, the CDR3 reads TGTGCCAGCAGTTACGACCGAGCAACTAATGAAAAACTGTTTTTT. Full variable domain (rest looked up from reference TRBV2 and TRBJ1-4): EPEVTQTPSHQVTQMGQEVILRCVPISNHLYFYWYRQILGQKVEFLVSFYNNEISEKSEIFDDQFSVERPDGSNFTLKIRSTKLEDSAMYFCASSYDRATNEKLFFGSGTQLSVL.

V and J are TRBV7-2 and TRBJ2-2; 12 positions agree with TRBD2. In germline, CDR1 is SGHTA, CDR2 FQGNSA. The CDR3 consists of 16 residues. After removal of 5 bases from V and 1 base from J, the junction contained 2 bases not matched to a gene. CDR3 amino acids: CASSPSGGENTGELFF. In nucleotides, the CDR3 is TGTGCCAGCAGCCCTAGCGGGGGGGAGAACACCGGGGAGCTGTTTTTT.

The rearrangement links TRBV29-1 to TRBJ2-5; no firm D call. The CDR3 extends over 13 amino acids. Germline V gene sequence: CDR1 SQVTM, CDR2 ANQGSEA. Between the trimmed V and J ends, which lost 5 bases and 0 bases, there was a span of 10 bases. The CDR3 DNA is TGCAGCGTTCCCTGGCCGAACCAAGAGACCCAGTACTTC. It translates to CSVPWPNQETQYF. Combining the CDR3 with reference TRBV29-1 and TRBJ2-5 gives the whole variable domain SAVISQKPSRDICQRGTSLTIQCQVDSQVTMMFWYRQQPGQSLTLIATANQGSEATYESGFVIDKFPISRPNLTFSTLTVSNMSPEDSSIYLCSVPWPNQETQYFGPGTRLLVL.

This clone has a handful of counts. The rearrangement joins TRBV10-3 to TRBJ1-1; 7 nucleotides match TRBD1. From germline, CDR1 is ENHRY and CDR2 SYGVKD. V trimming: 5 bases; J trimming: 5 bases; junction bases outside the gene matches: 5. The CDR3 has 13 residues. The CDR3 loop is CAISSTTGTEAFF. CDR3 DNA: TGTGCCATCAGTTCTACGACAGGGACTGAAGCTTTCTTT.

V gene TRBV28 combines with J gene TRBJ1-6; possible D gene TRBD1, 5 bases. Trimming removed 3 bases at V and 9 bases at J, with 12 bases between. Germline loops: CDR1 MDHEN, CDR2 SYDVKM. The CDR3 consists of 14 residues. CDR3 nucleotide sequence: TGTGCCAGCAGTTTGGTGCAGGGAGGTTCACCCCTCCACTTT. Its protein is CASSLVQGGSPLHF.

The rearrangement uses TRBV7-9 and TRBJ1-4; the D gene is possibly TRBD1 (5 bases). The CDR3 has 12 residues. Trimming took off 7 bases at V and 6 bases at J, with 9 bases between the two ends. The germline gives CDR1 SEHNR, CDR2 FQNEAQ (reference sequence). CDR3 protein: CASTRVDEKLFF. The CDR3 DNA is TGTGCCAGCACCAGGGTAGATGAAAAACTGTTTTTT.

The chain carries TRBV18 and TRBJ2-2; 7 bases agree with TRBD1. CDR3 length equals 15 residues. Germline-derived CDR1 and CDR2 are KGHSH and LQKENI. V gave up 3 bases and J gave up 5 bases; unmatched junction bases: 6. CDR3 residues: CASSPRQGETGELFF. The CDR3 region has the DNA TGTGCCAGCTCACCTAGACAGGGCGAGACCGGGGAGCTGTTTTTT.

This chain links TRBV10-3 with TRBJ2-1, with no clear D. In germline, CDR1 is ENHRY, CDR2 SYGVKD. The CDR3 extends over 13 amino acids. Trimming removed 5 bases from V and 7 bases from J, with 12 bases in between. The DNA of the CDR3 is TGTGCCATCAGTCCCCAAAGAACGAATGAGCAGTTCTTC. Protein sequence: CAISPQRTNEQFF.

The chain recombines TRBV5-4 with TRBJ2-1; no reliable D call. V lost 1 base and J 9 bases, leaving 5 bases between the germline ends. The CDR3 has 11 residues. CDR1 is SGHNT and CDR2 is YYREEE in the germline V gene (reference sequence). The CDR3: CASSLFSEQFF. The CDR3 nucleotides read TGTGCCAGCAGCTTGTTCTCTGAGCAGTTCTTC.

This rearrangement joins TRBV11-2 to TRBJ1-1; a possible D gene is TRBD1 (5 bases). The CDR3 is 16 residues long. V gave up 1 base and J gave up 4 bases, with 16 bases separating them. CDR1 and CDR2 from the germline V gene are SGHAT and FQNNGV. CDR3 sequence (DNA): TGTGCCAGCAGCTTAGCTGTAGGGACGGTCAGCACTGAAGCTTTCTTT. This sequence encodes CASSLAVGTVSTEAFF. Filled out from reference TRBV11-2 and TRBJ1-1, the complete variable domain reads EAGVAQSPRYKIIEKRQSVAFWCNPISGHATLYWYQQILGQGPKLLIQFQNNGVVDDSQLPKDRFSAERLKGVDSTLKIQPAKLEDSAVYLCASSLAVGTVSTEAFFGQGTRLTVV.

This clone was found a few times. V gene TRBV7-9 combines with J gene TRBJ1-6; no definite D call. Germline assignment: CDR1 SEHNR and CDR2 FQNEAQ (reference sequence). V lost 6 bases to trimming and J lost 5 bases, with 11 bases between them. CDR3 length: 14 residues. This CDR3 is CASRALEDNSPLHF. The CDR3 nucleotides read TGTGCCAGCAGAGCGCTCGAGGATAATTCACCCCTCCACTTT.

The chain links TRBV7-9 to TRBJ1-4; D is unresolved. CDR1 is SEHNR and CDR2 is FQNEAQ in the germline V gene (reference sequence). The CDR3 length is 15 residues. V gave up 2 bases and J gave up 5 bases, with 12 bases separating them. This CDR3 is CASSLNSAENEKLFF. DNA of the CDR3: TGTGCCAGCAGCTTAAACTCGGCAGAAAATGAAAAACTGTTTTTT.

The chain is built from TRBV2 and TRBJ2-3; 10 bases fit TRBD1. The CDR3 runs 15 residues. CDR1 is SNHLY, CDR2 FYNNEI, per germline. Trimming at V came to 8 bases and at J to 4 bases, leaving 9 bases not matched to a gene. The DNA for the CDR3 is TGTGCCAGCGGGGGGGGACAGGGGATTCCAGATACGCAGTATTTT. Amino acids: CASGGGQGIPDTQYF.

The rearrangement links TRBV6-1 to TRBJ2-5; D unresolved. The V gene's germline CDR1 is MNHNS and CDR2 SASEGT. The V end lost 6 bases, the J end lost 2 bases, and 4 bases lay between the germline ends. This CDR3 has 11 amino acids. The CDR3: CASRSQETQYF. CDR3 coding DNA: TGTGCCAGCAGGTCACAAGAGACCCAGTACTTC.